Following are 13 T cell receptor beta chains from one sample sequenced in a study of T cell responses to AZD1222 COVID-19 vaccine. Clones were read by immunoSEQ multiplex PCR, and TCRdb kept only the in-frame ones, dropping some. Of some 100,000 clones listed, around nine tenths were seen once; the top ten hold 16%. The sequences come from peripheral blood, collected on day 0 of AZD1222 vaccination. The receptors shown here come from an adult in good health.

The genes are TRBV4-2 and TRBJ2-1, with D hard to call. V lost 0 bases to trimming and J lost 3 bases, with 15 bases between them. The CDR3 sequence is 17 residues long. CDR1 and CDR2 (germline): LGHNA, YNFKEQ. The DNA of the CDR3 is TGTGCCAGCAGCCAAGAACGGGCTAGGAGCATCTACAATGAGCAGTTCTTC. Protein product: CASSQERARSIYNEQFF.

J is TRBJ2-2 and V is TRBV6-5; weak D call: TRBD1 (5 bases). Germline V CDR1 and CDR2: MNHEY, SVGAGI. The V end was cut by 2 bases, the J end by 4 bases, with 14 bases between. The CDR3 totals 16 residues. CDR3 coding DNA: TGTGCCAGCAGTTACATGCCAGGGTTCGGCACCGGGGAGCTGTTTTTT. It translates to CASSYMPGFGTGELFF.

The DNA for the CDR3 is TGTGCCAGCTCACCCCCCGGCGACGTCAGCCGTGAAGCTTTCTTT. This gives the protein CASSPPGDVSREAFF. This rearrangement joins TRBV18 to TRBJ1-1; D ambiguous. The ends were cut back, 3 bases at V and 7 bases at J, with 18 bases in the middle. This CDR3 has 15 amino acids. The V gene's germline CDR1 is KGHSH and CDR2 LQKENI.

The chain carries TRBV7-9 and TRBJ1-1, with no clear D. V dropped 6 bases and J dropped 4 bases, with 15 bases sitting between them. CDR3 length: 14 amino acids. CDR1 SEHNR and CDR2 FQNEAQ come from the germline V gene (reference sequence). The CDR3, as DNA: TGTGCCAGCAGGCCCAAGGGATGGAGCACTGAAGCTTTCTTT. Translation: CASRPKGWSTEAFF.

The chain carries TRBV3-1 (or the pseudogene TRBV3-2) and TRBJ1-6; TRBD1 aligns across 9 bases. The germline V gene encodes CDR1 LGHDT and CDR2 YNNKEL (reference sequence). The CDR3 is 16 residues long. J gave up 5 bases and V 2 bases, and 4 bases lay outside the gene matches. The CDR3 loop is CASSQTRTGDNSPLHF. The CDR3 region has the DNA TGTGCCAGCAGCCAAACCAGGACAGGGGATAATTCACCCCTCCACTTT.

The chain uses TRBV5-1 and TRBJ2-1, with TRBD2 matching over 7 bases. V was pared by 4 bases and J by 6 bases, with 10 bases of the junction left unmatched. This CDR3 contains 15 residues. Germline CDR1 is SGHRS and CDR2 is YFSETQ. The CDR3 sequence: CASSATSVSGNEQFF. CDR3 bases: TGCGCCAGCAGCGCTACTAGCGTGAGCGGCAATGAGCAGTTCTTC.

The chain combines TRBV6-5 with TRBJ1-5; a weak D match, TRBD1 (5 bases). The CDR3 has 14 amino acids. Germline values: CDR1 MNHEY, CDR2 SVGAGI. Trimming shortened V by 8 bases and J by 0 bases, and 11 bases separated the two germline ends. CDR3 sequence: CASGGVDSNQPQHF. The CDR3 DNA follows: TGTGCCAGCGGGGGGGTAGATAGCAATCAGCCCCAGCATTTT.

This chain uses TRBV18 with TRBJ1-4, with 8 bases that match TRBD1. The V gene end was trimmed by 5 bases and the J gene end by 4 bases; junction bases not matched to a gene: 9. The CDR3 has 16 residues. Looked up from germline, CDR1 is KGHSH and CDR2 is LQKENI. The CDR3: CASSLRPGQDNEKLFF. The DNA of the CDR3 is TGTGCCAGCTCATTGAGACCGGGACAGGATAATGAAAAACTGTTTTTT.

The chain has TRBV27 and TRBJ2-7; no firm D call. With 6 bases removed from V and 4 bases from J, the gap between germline ends came to 19 bases. This CDR3 comprises 15 residues. Germline V gives CDR1 MNHEY, CDR2 SMNVEV (reference sequence). The CDR3 nucleotides are TGTGCCAGCAGGCTGTCCTGGGCCCCATTTTACGAGCAGTACTTC. Translation gives CASRLSWAPFYEQYF.

J is TRBJ2-7 and V is TRBV11-2; D might be TRBD1 or TRBD2, each matching 5 bases. The germline V gene has CDR1 SGHAT and CDR2 FQNNGV. V lost 2 bases to trimming and J lost 7 bases, with 12 bases between them. The CDR3 runs 13 residues. The CDR3: CASSLLGVGEQYF. The CDR3 DNA follows: TGTGCCAGCAGCTTACTGGGGGTAGGGGAGCAGTACTTC.

Turning to this clone: One junction end disagrees with the germline gene, perhaps due to a read error. The chain employs TRBV7-7 and TRBJ2-3; the D gene is possibly TRBD1 (6 bases). Germline CDR1 reads SSHAT; CDR2 reads FNYEAQ (reference sequence). The CDR3 is made up of 15 amino acids. The CDR3 loop is CASSLLSGGADTQYF. DNA for the CDR3: TGTGCTAGCAGCTTATTAAGTGGGGGCGCAGATACGCAGTATTTT.

The chain recombines TRBV25-1 with TRBJ2-1; 8 nucleotides match TRBD1. Unmatched junction bases numbered 6, after V lost 0 bases and J lost 8 bases. Germline V CDR1 and CDR2: MGHDK, SYGVNS. The CDR3 is made up of 15 amino acids. CDR3 region: CASSEYQGARDEQFF. The CDR3 DNA reads as TGTGCCAGCAGTGAATATCAGGGGGCGCGCGATGAGCAGTTCTTC.

This clone is a singleton in its sample. V is TRBV5-4 and J is TRBJ2-1, with a tentative D call TRBD2 (6 bases). V gave up 2 bases and J gave up 0 bases, with 9 bases separating them. The CDR3 contains 15 residues. CDR1 and CDR2 (germline): SGHNT, YYREEE (reference sequence). CDR3 residues: CASSFPGSSYNEQFF. In nucleotides, the CDR3 is TGTGCCAGCAGCTTTCCCGGGAGCTCCTACAATGAGCAGTTCTTC.